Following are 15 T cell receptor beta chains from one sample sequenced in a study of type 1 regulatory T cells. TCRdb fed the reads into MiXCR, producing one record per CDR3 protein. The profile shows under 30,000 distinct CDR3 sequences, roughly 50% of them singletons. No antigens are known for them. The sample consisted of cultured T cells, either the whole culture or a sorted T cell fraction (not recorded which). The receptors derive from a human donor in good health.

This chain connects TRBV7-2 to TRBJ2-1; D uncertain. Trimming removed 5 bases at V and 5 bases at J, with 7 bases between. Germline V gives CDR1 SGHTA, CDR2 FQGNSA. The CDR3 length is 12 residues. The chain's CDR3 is CASSRRNNEQFF. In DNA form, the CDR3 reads TGTGCCAGCAGCCGACGGAACAATGAGCAGTTCTTC.

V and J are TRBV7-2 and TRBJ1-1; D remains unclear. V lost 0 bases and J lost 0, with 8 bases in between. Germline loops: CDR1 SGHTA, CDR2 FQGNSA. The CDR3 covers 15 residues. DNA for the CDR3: TGTGCCAGCAGCTTAGCAGGCAGGATGAACACTGAAGCTTTCTTT. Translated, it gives CASSLAGRMNTEAFF.

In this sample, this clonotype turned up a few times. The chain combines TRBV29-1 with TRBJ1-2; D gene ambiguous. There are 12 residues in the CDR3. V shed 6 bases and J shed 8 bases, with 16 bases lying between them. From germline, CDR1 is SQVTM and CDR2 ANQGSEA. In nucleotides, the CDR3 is TGCAGCGTCGGAGAAGATCGTCGGGGCTACACCTTC. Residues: CSVGEDRRGYTF.

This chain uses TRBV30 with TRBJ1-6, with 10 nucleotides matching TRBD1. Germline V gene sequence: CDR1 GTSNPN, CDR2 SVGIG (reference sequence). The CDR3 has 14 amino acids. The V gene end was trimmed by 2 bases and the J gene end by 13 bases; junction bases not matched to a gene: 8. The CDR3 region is CAWSLGQGPHPLHF. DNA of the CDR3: TGTGCCTGGAGTCTGGGACAGGGGCCGCACCCCCTCCACTTT.

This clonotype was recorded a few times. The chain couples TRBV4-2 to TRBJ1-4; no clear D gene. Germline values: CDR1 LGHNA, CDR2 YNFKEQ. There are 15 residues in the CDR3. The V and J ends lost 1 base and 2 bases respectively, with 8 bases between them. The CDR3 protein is CASSQGGSTNEKLFF. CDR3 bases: TGTGCCAGCAGCCAAGGAGGTTCTACTAATGAAAAACTGTTTTTT.

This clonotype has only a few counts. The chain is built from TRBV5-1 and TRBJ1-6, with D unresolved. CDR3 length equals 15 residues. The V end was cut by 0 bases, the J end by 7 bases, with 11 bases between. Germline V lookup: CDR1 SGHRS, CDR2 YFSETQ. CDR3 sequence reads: CASSLVVSGNSPLHF. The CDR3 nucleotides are TGCGCCAGCAGCTTGGTCGTGTCGGGGAATTCACCCCTCCACTTT.

Written as DNA, the CDR3 is TGCGCCAGCAGCGGAGGGACAGCCCAAGAGACCCAGTACTTC. Encoded protein: CASSGGTAQETQYF. The rearrangement links TRBV5-1 to TRBJ2-5; D possibly corresponds to TRBD1 (7 bases). V was cut by 4 bases and J by 1 base, with 11 bases left in between. The germline V gene has CDR1 SGHRS and CDR2 YFSETQ. This CDR3 region has 14 residues.

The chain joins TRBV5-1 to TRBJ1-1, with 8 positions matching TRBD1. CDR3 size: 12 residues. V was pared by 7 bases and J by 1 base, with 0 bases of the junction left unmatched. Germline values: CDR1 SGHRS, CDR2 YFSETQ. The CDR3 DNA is TGCGCCAGCGGACAGGGGAACACTGAAGCTTTCTTT. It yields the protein CASGQGNTEAFF.

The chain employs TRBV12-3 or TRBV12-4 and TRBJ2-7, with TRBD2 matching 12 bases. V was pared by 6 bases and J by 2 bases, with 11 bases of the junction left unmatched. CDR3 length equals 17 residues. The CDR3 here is CASSFTSGGPPAYEQYF. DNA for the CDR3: TGTGCCAGCAGCTTCACTAGCGGGGGGCCCCCGGCCTACGAGCAGTACTTC.

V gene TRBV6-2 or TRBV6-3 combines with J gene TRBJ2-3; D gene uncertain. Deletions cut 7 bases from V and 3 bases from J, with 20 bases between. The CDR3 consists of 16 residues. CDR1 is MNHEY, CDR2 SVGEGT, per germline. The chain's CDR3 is CASNERFQGLTDTQYF. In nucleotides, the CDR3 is TGTGCCAGCAACGAAAGGTTCCAAGGCCTTACAGATACGCAGTATTTT.

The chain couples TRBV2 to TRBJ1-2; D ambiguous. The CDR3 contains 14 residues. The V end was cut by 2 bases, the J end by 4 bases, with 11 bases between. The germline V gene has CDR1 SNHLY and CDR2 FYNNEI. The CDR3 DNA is TGTGCCAGCAGTGAAAGGGTCAGCGTCTATGGCTACACCTTC. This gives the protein CASSERVSVYGYTF.

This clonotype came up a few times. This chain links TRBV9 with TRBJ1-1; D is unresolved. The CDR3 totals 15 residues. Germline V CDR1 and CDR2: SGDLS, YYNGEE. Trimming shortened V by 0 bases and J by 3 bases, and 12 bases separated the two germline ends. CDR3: CASSVADFWDTEAFF. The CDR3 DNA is TGTGCCAGCAGCGTAGCCGACTTCTGGGACACTGAAGCTTTCTTT.

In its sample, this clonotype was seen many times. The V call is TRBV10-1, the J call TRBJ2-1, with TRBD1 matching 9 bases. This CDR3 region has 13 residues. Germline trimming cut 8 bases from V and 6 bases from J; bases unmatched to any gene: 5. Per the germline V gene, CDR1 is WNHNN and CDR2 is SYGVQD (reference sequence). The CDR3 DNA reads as TGCGCCAGCTCTCGGGACAGGGCCAATGAGCAGTTCTTC. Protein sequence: CASSRDRANEQFF.

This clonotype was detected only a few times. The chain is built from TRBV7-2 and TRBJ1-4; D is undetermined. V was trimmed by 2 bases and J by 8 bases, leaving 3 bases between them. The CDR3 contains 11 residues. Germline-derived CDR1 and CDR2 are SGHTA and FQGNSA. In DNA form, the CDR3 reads TGTGCCAGCAGCTTACGGGAAAAACTGTTTTTT. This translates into CASSLREKLFF.

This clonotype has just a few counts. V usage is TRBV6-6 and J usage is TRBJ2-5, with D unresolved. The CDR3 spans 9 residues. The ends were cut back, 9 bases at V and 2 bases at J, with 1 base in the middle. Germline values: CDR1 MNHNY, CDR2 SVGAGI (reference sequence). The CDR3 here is CARQETQYF. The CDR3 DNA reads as TGTGCCAGACAAGAGACCCAGTACTTC.